One sample yielded the 15 T cell receptor beta chains listed below, sequenced in a study of regulatory T cells in long-lasting Graves disease (dated by TCRdb to the early 2020s). The sample's time point, from its label and the paper: newly diagnosed GD, antithyroid drugs for less than 3 months. RNA was extracted from PBMCs in TRIzol for both TCR sequencing and RNA sequencing. The method was multiplex PCR. Reads for this sample came from an Illumina HiSeq 4000. TCR beta libraries were built with iRepertoire HTBI primers and Arm-PCR amplification of CDR3 regions. In-frame beta chains were kept once TCRdb had trimmed the public reads at Q25 with fastp and called clones with MiXCR. Each CDR3 protein gets just one entry, which takes the most common genes and DNA from the rows behind it. Recorded for this sample are about 530,000 distinct CDR3 sequences; more than 15% of them occurred a single time. The ten largest clones represent 20% to 30% of the sample.

Separately, the same data were catalogued under a study of T cells in Graves' hyperthyroidism and ophthalmopathy.

The sequencing used peripheral blood mononuclear cells (PBMCs), collected at new diagnosis, from a patient treated with antithyroid drugs. The receptor set was obtained from a woman between 40 and 65 years old with Graves disease. Donor details come from another sample of the same person, matched by shared clones.

This clonotype occurred many times. This rearrangement joins TRBV30 to TRBJ2-5; a weak D match, TRBD2 (6 bases). The CDR3 is made up of 12 amino acids. V shed 4 bases and J shed 3 bases, with 9 bases lying between them. Germline V gene data show CDR1 as GTSNPN and CDR2 as SVGIG (reference sequence). The CDR3 region is CAWNLAEETQYF. DNA of the CDR3: TGTGCCTGGAATTTAGCGGAAGAGACCCAGTACTTC.

The V gene is TRBV5-5, the J gene TRBJ1-2, with D unresolved. Germline CDR1 is SGHKS and CDR2 is YYEKEE (reference sequence). Trimming took off 3 bases at V and 0 bases at J, with 9 bases between the two ends. The CDR3 length is 14 residues. The CDR3 is CASSSVGANYGYTF. The DNA for the CDR3 is TGTGCCAGCAGCTCCGTCGGTGCTAACTATGGCTACACCTTC.

This clonotype showed up just once. The rearrangement joins TRBV18 to TRBJ2-6; D uncertain. Trimming took 3 bases from V and 0 from J, leaving 9 bases between them. CDR3 length: 16 residues. Germline-derived CDR1 and CDR2 are KGHSH and LQKENI. The CDR3 DNA reads TGTGCCAGCTCACCGACCGTGGGCTCTGGGGCCAACGTCCTGACTTTC. Translated, it gives CASSPTVGSGANVLTF.

This clonotype appeared many times. The V gene is TRBV6-5, the J gene TRBJ1-1; 9 nucleotides agree with TRBD1. The CDR3 runs to 15 residues. The V and J ends lost 4 bases and 4 bases, in that order; junction bases with no gene match: 7. In germline, CDR1 is MNHEY, CDR2 SVGAGI. The CDR3 loop is CASSFSGTGSTEAFF. In DNA form, the CDR3 reads TGTGCCAGCAGTTTTTCCGGGACAGGGTCCACTGAAGCTTTCTTT.

This clonotype was seen many times. The chain carries TRBV6-2 or TRBV6-3 and TRBJ1-4, with D possibly TRBD1 on 5 matching bases. V was pared by 7 bases and J by 8 bases, with 20 bases between. This CDR3 region has 15 residues. Germline lookup yields CDR1 MNHEY and CDR2 SVGEGT. The CDR3: CASTLRGDGNEKLFF. The CDR3 DNA follows: TGTGCCAGCACCCTAAGGGGCGATGGGAACGAAAAACTGTTTTTT.

This clonotype was seen repeatedly, ten times or more. The V call is TRBV6-1, the J call TRBJ1-4; D gene ambiguous. V was cut by 6 bases and J by 3 bases, with 8 bases left in between. Looked up from germline, CDR1 is MNHNS and CDR2 is SASEGT. The CDR3 extends over 13 amino acids. The CDR3 nucleotides read TGTGCCAGCAGACCGACGGCTAATGAAAAACTGTTTTTT. It specifies CASRPTANEKLFF.

Turning to this clonotype: This likely traces to a read error, being one base from a far larger clone. The chain combines TRBV6-1 with TRBJ2-5; TRBD2 might be the D (6 bases). Matching the DNA end better, TRBJ2-1 makes the J call doubtful. This CDR3 has 13 amino acids. CDR1 MNHNS and CDR2 SASEGT come from the germline V gene. The CDR3 loop is CASSAGGPNEQFF. CDR3 coding DNA: TGTGCCAGCAGTGCCGGGGGTCCCAATGAGCAGTTCTTC.

This clonotype was observed many times. The V call is TRBV2, the J call TRBJ1-1; the D is unclear. Germline values: CDR1 SNHLY, CDR2 FYNNEI. Between the trimmed V and J ends, which lost 7 bases and 5 bases, there was a span of 11 bases. The CDR3 contains 12 residues. The CDR3 sequence is CASTIQDTEAFF. In DNA, the CDR3 is TGTGCCAGCACCATCCAGGATACTGAAGCTTTCTTT.

Many counts were recorded for this clonotype. CDR3: CASTSGSQPQHF. Written as DNA, the CDR3 is TGTGCCAGCACCTCAGGGAGTCAGCCCCAGCATTTT. The chain joins TRBV28 to TRBJ1-5; weak D call: TRBD1 (5 bases). The CDR3 loop spans 12 amino acids. V lost 7 bases to trimming and J lost 6 bases, with 10 bases between them. Germline values: CDR1 MDHEN, CDR2 SYDVKM.

V and J are TRBV10-3 and TRBJ1-5; D is possibly TRBD1 (6 bases). V was pared by 8 bases and J by 7 bases, with 15 bases between. The length of the CDR3 is 13 residues. Germline V gives CDR1 ENHRY, CDR2 SYGVKD. Here the CDR3 reads CAIRDTPRQPQHF. CDR3 sequence (DNA): TGTGCCATCCGGGACACTCCGCGACAGCCCCAGCATTTT.

This clonotype has a count of ten or more. The chain uses TRBV6-5 and TRBJ2-1; tentative D call: TRBD1 (6 bases). Trimming left V 2 bases short and J 0 bases short, with 14 bases between. CDR1 is MNHEY and CDR2 is SVGAGI in the germline V gene. The CDR3 is 17 amino acids. The CDR3 coding sequence is TGTGCCAGCAGTTACCCCAACAGGGTAAGCTCCTACAATGAGCAGTTCTTC. It codes for CASSYPNRVSSYNEQFF.

This clonotype has a count of ten or more. V usage is TRBV20-1 and J usage is TRBJ2-1; D is unresolved. V gave up 7 bases and J gave up 4 bases, with 8 bases separating them. Germline V gene sequence: CDR1 DFQATT, CDR2 SNEGSKA (reference sequence). The CDR3 covers 11 residues. This CDR3 reads CSGRLYNEQFF. CDR3 DNA: TGCAGTGGTCGACTGTACAATGAGCAGTTCTTC.

This clonotype has a count of ten or more. The chain carries TRBV20-1 and TRBJ2-1; 7 bases fit TRBD1. CDR3 length: 17 amino acids. The ends lost 0 bases at V and 4 bases at J; junction bases unmatched: 12. Germline V gene lookup returns CDR1 DFQATT and CDR2 SNEGSKA (reference sequence). CDR3 loop: CSARDSTGEEGYNEQFF. As DNA, the CDR3 is TGCAGTGCTAGAGATTCAACAGGGGAAGAGGGATACAATGAGCAGTTCTTC.

The table lists this clonotype with many counts. The chain links TRBV30 to TRBJ1-1; a weak D match, TRBD1 (5 bases). CDR3 size: 12 residues. Trimming cost V 5 bases and J 1 base, with 8 bases left between them. Germline V gene lookup returns CDR1 GTSNPN and CDR2 SVGIG (reference sequence). CDR3 bases: TGTGCCTGGGGACACCGGAACACTGAAGCTTTCTTT. Translated, it gives CAWGHRNTEAFF.

CDR3 sequence: CASARQAGRETQYF. In DNA form, the CDR3 reads TGTGCCAGCGCAAGGCAGGCAGGGAGGGAGACCCAGTACTTC. The chain employs TRBV25-1 and TRBJ2-5, with D tentatively TRBD2 (6 bases). Trimming removed 8 bases from V and 5 bases from J, with 18 bases in between. Germline CDR1 and CDR2: MGHDK and SYGVNS. CDR3 length equals 14 residues. The variable domain in full, with the rest retrieved from reference TRBV25-1 and TRBJ2-5, is EADIYQTPRYLVIGTGKKITLECSQTMGHDKMYWYQQDPGMELHLIHYSYGVNSTEKGDLSSESTVSRIRTEHFPLTLESARPSHTSQYLCASARQAGRETQYFGPGTRLLVL.